The clone carrying this T cell receptor (beta chain) was picked up a small number of times. The target antigen is unknown. This record belongs to a study of T cells after yellow fever vaccination. Study-level points and caveats: By day 5 rather than day 15, the secondary response had peaked, though it was weaker.

Each CDR3 protein gets one entry after TCRdb re-called the 5' RACE reads with MiXCR. This table has 300,000 to 400,000 distinct CDR3 sequences, approximately 9% appearing once. The TCR was taken from a man younger than 35 who received the YFV17D yellow fever vaccine. The sample consisted of PBMCs, taken on the day of the first yellow fever vaccination.

The CDR3 is CASSLAGQSLRYTF. DNA for the CDR3: TGTGCCAGCAGCTTAGCCGGACAGTCGCTACGGTACACCTTC. The chain couples TRBV7-9 to TRBJ1-2; perhaps TRBD1 as D (6 bases). The V end lost 0 bases, the J end lost 11 bases, and 16 bases lay between the germline ends. The germline V gene has CDR1 SEHNR and CDR2 FQNEAQ (reference sequence). The CDR3 runs to 14 residues. Combining the CDR3 with reference TRBV7-9 and TRBJ1-2 gives the whole variable domain DTGVSQNPRHKITKRGQNVTFRCDPISEHNRLYWYRQTLGQGPEFLTYFQNEAQLEKSRLLSDRFSAERPKGSFSTLEIQRTEQGDSAMYLCASSLAGQSLRYTFGSGTRLTVV.